The clone carrying this TCR beta chain showed up just once. The data stem from a study of cytomegalovirus exposure and HLA in healthy donors. For the study at large: Among the 300 to 400 donors who were genotyped, 81% fell in the genetic ancestry cluster that is associated with self-reported Caucasian donors.

This CDR3 spans 15 amino acids. Germline V gene sequence: CDR1 SEHNR, CDR2 FQNEAQ (reference sequence). J lost 5 bases, V lost 5 bases, and 11 bases had no gene match. Use of 60 Vbeta and 13 Jbeta primers characterized the PCR. Assay: immunoSEQ multiplex PCR; the TCRdb copy retains only in-frame clones and omits some. The sample records roughly 120,000 clones, around 80% being singletons. Sequencing was carried out using PBMCs. The source is a woman between 40 and 50 years old in good health and CMV-seropositive. This chain links TRBV7-9 with TRBJ2-5; TRBD1 agrees at 7 bases. CDR3 sequence reads: CASSPSRQGKETQYF. Here the CDR3 DNA reads TGTGCCAGCAGCCCAAGTCGACAGGGCAAGGAGACCCAGTACTTC.